This entry features one T cell receptor (beta chain) sequence. The data were obtained in a study of shared clonotypes between healthy human individuals. CDR1 and CDR2 from the germline V gene are SGHKS and YYEKEE (reference sequence). This CDR3 region has 14 residues. V lost 4 bases, J lost 2 bases, and 4 bases stayed unmatched. TCRdb's table, derived via immunoSEQ multiplex PCR, lists solely in-frame clones and lacks some. The profile shows more than 2 million clones, approximately 95% of them singletons. Sequencing used naive CD4+ T cells sorted from blood. The subset was: CD45RA+ positively selected. The gene calls are TRBV5-5 and TRBJ2-7; 9 nucleotides agree with TRBD1. The sequence came from a man aged 18 to 35 in good health. The CDR3 is CASSARDRAYEQYF. The DNA of the CDR3 is TGTGCCAGCAGCGCCCGGGACAGGGCCTACGAGCAGTACTTC.